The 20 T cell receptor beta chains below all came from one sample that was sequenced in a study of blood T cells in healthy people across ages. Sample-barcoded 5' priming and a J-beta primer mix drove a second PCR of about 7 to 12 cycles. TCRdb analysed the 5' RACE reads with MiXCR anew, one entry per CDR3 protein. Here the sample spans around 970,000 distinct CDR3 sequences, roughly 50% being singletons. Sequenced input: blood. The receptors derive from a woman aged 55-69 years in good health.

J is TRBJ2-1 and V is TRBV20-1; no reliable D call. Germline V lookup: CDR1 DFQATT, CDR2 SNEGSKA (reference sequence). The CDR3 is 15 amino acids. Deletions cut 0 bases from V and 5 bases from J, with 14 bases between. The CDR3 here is CSARDRVTINNEQFF. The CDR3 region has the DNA TGCAGTGCTAGAGATAGGGTAACGATAAACAATGAGCAGTTCTTC.

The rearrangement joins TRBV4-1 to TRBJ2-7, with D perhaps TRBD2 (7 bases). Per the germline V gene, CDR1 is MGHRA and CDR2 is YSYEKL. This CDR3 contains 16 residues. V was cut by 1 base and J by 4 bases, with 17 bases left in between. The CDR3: CASSQVPGDYLYEQYF. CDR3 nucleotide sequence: TGCGCCAGCAGCCAAGTTCCAGGGGACTATTTATACGAGCAGTACTTC.

CDR3 residues: CASSWERTGDEQFF. In DNA form, the CDR3 reads TGTGCCAGCAGCTGGGAACGGACAGGGGATGAGCAGTTCTTC. V gene TRBV7-9 combines with J gene TRBJ2-1; 9 nucleotides line up with TRBD1. Germline values: CDR1 SEHNR, CDR2 FQNEAQ (reference sequence). Unmatched junction bases numbered 6, after V lost 4 bases and J lost 8 bases. CDR3 length: 14 amino acids.

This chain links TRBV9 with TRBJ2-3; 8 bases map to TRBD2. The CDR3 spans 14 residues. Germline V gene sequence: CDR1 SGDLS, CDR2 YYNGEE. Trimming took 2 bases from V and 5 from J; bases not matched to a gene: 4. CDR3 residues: CASSVAGLEDTQYF. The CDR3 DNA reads TGTGCCAGCAGCGTTGCGGGACTAGAAGATACGCAGTATTTT.

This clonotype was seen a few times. The CDR3 sequence: CASSLTGDPGNIQYF. Here the CDR3 DNA reads TGTGCCAGCAGCTTAACAGGGGACCCTGGGAACATTCAGTACTTC. The genes are TRBV7-9 and TRBJ2-4; TRBD1 agrees at 7 bases. Germline-derived CDR1 and CDR2 are SEHNR and FQNEAQ (reference sequence). The CDR3 has 15 residues. Unmatched junction bases numbered 8, after V lost 2 bases and J lost 7 bases.

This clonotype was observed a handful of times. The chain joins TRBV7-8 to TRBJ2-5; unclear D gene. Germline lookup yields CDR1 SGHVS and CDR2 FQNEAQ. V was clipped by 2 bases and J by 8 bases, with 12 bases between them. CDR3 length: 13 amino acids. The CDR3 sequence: CASSLSELETQYF. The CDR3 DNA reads TGTGCCAGCAGCTTATCGGAGCTTGAAACCCAGTACTTC.

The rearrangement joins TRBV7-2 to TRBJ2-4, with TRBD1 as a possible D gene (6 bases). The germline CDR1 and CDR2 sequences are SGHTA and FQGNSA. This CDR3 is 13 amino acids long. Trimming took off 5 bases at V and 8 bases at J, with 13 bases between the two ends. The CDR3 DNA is TGTGCCAGCAGCCCCCCACAGGGACACATTCAGTACTTC. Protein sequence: CASSPPQGHIQYF.

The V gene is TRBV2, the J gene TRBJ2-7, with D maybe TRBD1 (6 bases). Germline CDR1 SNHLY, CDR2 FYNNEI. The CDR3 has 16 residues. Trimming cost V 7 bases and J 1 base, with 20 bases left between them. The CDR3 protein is CASTPRAGQRSYEQYF. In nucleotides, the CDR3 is TGTGCCAGCACCCCTAGGGCAGGACAGCGTTCCTACGAGCAGTACTTC.

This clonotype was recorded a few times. Written as DNA, the CDR3 is TGTGCCACCAGTGATGGGACTAGCTGGGGTCCCCAGTACTTC. This encodes CATSDGTSWGPQYF. V usage is TRBV24-1 and J usage is TRBJ2-5; 9 nucleotides match TRBD2. The CDR3 runs to 14 residues. J lost 9 bases, V lost 3 bases, and 7 bases had no gene match. Germline V gene lookup returns CDR1 KGHDR and CDR2 SFDVKD.

The CDR3 sequence is CSANQGGPNTEAFF. CDR3 nucleotides: TGCAGTGCTAATCAGGGCGGGCCGAACACTGAAGCTTTCTTT. The V call is TRBV20-1, the J call TRBJ1-1; D might be TRBD1 (5 bases). Deletions cut 4 bases from V and 1 base from J, with 13 bases between. The germline V gene encodes CDR1 DFQATT and CDR2 SNEGSKA (reference sequence). This CDR3 is built from 14 residues.

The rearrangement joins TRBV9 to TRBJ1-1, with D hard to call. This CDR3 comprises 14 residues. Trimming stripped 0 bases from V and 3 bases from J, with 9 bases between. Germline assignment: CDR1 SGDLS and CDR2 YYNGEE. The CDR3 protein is CASSVVGGDTEAFF. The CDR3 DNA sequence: TGTGCCAGCAGCGTAGTTGGCGGAGACACTGAAGCTTTCTTT. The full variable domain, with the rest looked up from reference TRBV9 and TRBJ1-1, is DSGVTQTPKHLITATGQRVTLRCSPRSGDLSVYWYQQSLDQGLQFLIQYYNGEERAKGNILERFSAQQFPDLHSELNLSSLELGDSALYFCASSVVGGDTEAFFGQGTRLTVV.

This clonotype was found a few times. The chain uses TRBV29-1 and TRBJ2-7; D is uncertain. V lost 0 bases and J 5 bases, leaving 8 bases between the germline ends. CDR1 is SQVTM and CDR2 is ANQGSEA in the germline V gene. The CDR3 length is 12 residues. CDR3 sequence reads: CSVEDLGDEQYF. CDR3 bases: TGCAGCGTTGAAGATCTGGGCGACGAGCAGTACTTC.

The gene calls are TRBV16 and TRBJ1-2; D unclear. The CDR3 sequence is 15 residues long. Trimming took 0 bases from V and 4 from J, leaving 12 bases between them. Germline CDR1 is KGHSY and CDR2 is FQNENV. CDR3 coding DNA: TGTGCCAGCAGCCAATCAAATCAGGCTTCCTATGGCTACACCTTC. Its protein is CASSQSNQASYGYTF.

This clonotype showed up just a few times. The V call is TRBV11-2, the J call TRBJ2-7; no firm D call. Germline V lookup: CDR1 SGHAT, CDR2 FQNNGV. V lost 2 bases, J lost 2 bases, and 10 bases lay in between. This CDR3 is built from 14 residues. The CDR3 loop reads CASSLMHTAYEQYF. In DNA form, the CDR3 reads TGTGCCAGCAGCTTAATGCACACCGCCTACGAGCAGTACTTC.

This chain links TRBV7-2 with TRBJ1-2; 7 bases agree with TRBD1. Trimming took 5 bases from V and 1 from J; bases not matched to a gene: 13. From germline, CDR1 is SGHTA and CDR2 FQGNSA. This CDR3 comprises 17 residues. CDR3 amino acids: CASSPQGGGRGNYGYTF. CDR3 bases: TGTGCCAGCAGCCCCCAGGGAGGGGGCAGGGGTAACTATGGCTACACCTTC.

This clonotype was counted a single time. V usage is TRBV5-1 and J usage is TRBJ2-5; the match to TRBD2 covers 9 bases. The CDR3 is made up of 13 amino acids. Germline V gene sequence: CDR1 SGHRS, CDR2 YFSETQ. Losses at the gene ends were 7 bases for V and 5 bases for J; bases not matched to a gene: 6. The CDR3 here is CASYRSGRETQYF. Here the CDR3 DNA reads TGCGCCAGCTACCGAAGCGGGAGGGAGACCCAGTACTTC.

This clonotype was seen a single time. As DNA, the CDR3 is TGTGCCAGCAGTGGCGCGTCAGAGCGGGAGCAAGAGACCCAGTACTTC. Translation: CASSGASEREQETQYF. The J gene is TRBJ2-5, the V gene TRBV28, with TRBD2 identical over 8 bases. After removal of 5 bases from V and 2 bases from J, the junction contained 10 bases not matched to a gene. This CDR3 region has 16 residues. Germline-derived CDR1 and CDR2 are MDHEN and SYDVKM.

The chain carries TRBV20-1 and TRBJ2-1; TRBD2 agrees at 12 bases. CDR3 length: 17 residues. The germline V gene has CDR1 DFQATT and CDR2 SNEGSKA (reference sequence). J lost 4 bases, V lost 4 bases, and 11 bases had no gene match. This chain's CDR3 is CSATHASGRAGYNEQFF. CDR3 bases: TGCAGTGCTACCCACGCTAGCGGGAGGGCCGGTTACAATGAGCAGTTCTTC.

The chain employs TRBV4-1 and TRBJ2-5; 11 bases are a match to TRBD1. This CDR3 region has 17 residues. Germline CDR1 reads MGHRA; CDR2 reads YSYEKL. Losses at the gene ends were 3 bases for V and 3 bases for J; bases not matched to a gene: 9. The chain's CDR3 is CASSQTCGQGAKETQYF. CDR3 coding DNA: TGCGCCAGCAGCCAGACTTGCGGACAGGGGGCGAAAGAGACCCAGTACTTC.

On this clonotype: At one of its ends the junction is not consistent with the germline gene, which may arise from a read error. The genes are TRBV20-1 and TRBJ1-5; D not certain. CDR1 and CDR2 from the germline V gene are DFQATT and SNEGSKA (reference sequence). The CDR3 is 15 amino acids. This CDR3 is CSARERYGSNQPQHF. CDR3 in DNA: TGCAGTGCGAGAGAGCGGTATGGGAGCAATCAGCCCCAGCATTTT.